This is a list of T cell receptor beta chains from one sample in a study of blood T cells in healthy people across ages. TCRdb analysed the 5' RACE reads with MiXCR anew, one entry per CDR3 protein. The data contain approximately 1,700,000 distinct CDR3 sequences, more than 35% of them singletons. The sequenced sample consisted of blood. Source of these receptors: a human donor in good health. The CDR3 runs from the conserved cysteine through the conserved F or W. D genes are given only for firm matches. Not all rows give a size; the values are once, few, many and, for expanded clones, a class.

CDR3nt: TGCAGCGTTGTAGGGGGCTACTATGGCTACACCTTC
CDR3aa: CSVVGGYYGYTF
abundance: -
d_gene: TRBD1
j_gene: TRBJ1-2
v_gene: TRBV29-1

CDR3nt: TGCAGTGCTTACAAACCGGGACGGACCTCCTACGAGCAGTACTTC
CDR3aa: CSAYKPGRTSYEQYF
abundance: -
d_gene: -
j_gene: TRBJ2-7
v_gene: TRBV20-1

CDR3nt: TGCGCCAGCAGCGAATTACAGGGGACAGATACGCAGTATTTT
CDR3aa: CASSELQGTDTQYF
abundance: -
d_gene: TRBD1
j_gene: TRBJ2-3
v_gene: TRBV4-3

CDR3nt: TGCGCCAGCAGCTGGAGAACGGACAGTTACACAGATACGCAGTATTTT
CDR3aa: CASSWRTDSYTDTQYF
abundance: -
d_gene: -
j_gene: TRBJ2-3
v_gene: TRBV5-1

CDR3nt: TGCGCCAGCAGCTTGGAACCTACAGGGATCAGCACAGATACGCAGTATTTT
CDR3aa: CASSLEPTGISTDTQYF
abundance: few
d_gene: -
j_gene: TRBJ2-3
v_gene: TRBV5-1

CDR3nt: TGCAGTGCTTCTAACCCCGGACTAGCCCAGATGACCCAGTACTTC
CDR3aa: CSASNPGLAQMTQYF
abundance: many
d_gene: TRBD2
j_gene: TRBJ2-5
v_gene: TRBV20-1

CDR3nt: TGTGCCAGCAGCTCACGACAGGGCGAATACAATGAGCAGTTCTTC
CDR3aa: CASSSRQGEYNEQFF
abundance: few
d_gene: TRBD1
j_gene: TRBJ2-1
v_gene: TRBV11-1

CDR3nt: TGTGCCAGCAGTGACCCCTATAGAGTTGAAGCTTTCTTT
CDR3aa: CASSDPYRVEAFF
abundance: -
d_gene: -
j_gene: TRBJ1-1
v_gene: TRBV25-1

CDR3nt: TGTGCCAGCAGCTTTTTGGGCAGTAAGACCGGGGAGCTGTTTTTT
CDR3aa: CASSFLGSKTGELFF
abundance: few
d_gene: -
j_gene: TRBJ2-2
v_gene: TRBV7-9

CDR3nt: TGTGCCACCAGTGATTTCCCCTCGGACGGCTACACCTTC
CDR3aa: CATSDFPSDGYTF
abundance: -
d_gene: -
j_gene: TRBJ1-2
v_gene: TRBV24-1

CDR3nt: TGTGCCTGCAGTTCCACAGGGAATTCACCCCTCCACTTT
CDR3aa: CACSSTGNSPLHF
abundance: -
d_gene: -
j_gene: TRBJ1-6
v_gene: TRBV28

CDR3nt: TGTGCCAGCAAACACAGGGTGAACACTGAAGCTTTCTTT
CDR3aa: CASKHRVNTEAFF
abundance: few
d_gene: -
j_gene: TRBJ1-1
v_gene: TRBV6-5

CDR3nt: TGCGCCAGCAGCCAAGATTGGGGGACAGGGCGGGACTATGGCTACACCTTC
CDR3aa: CASSQDWGTGRDYGYTF
abundance: -
d_gene: TRBD1
j_gene: TRBJ1-2
v_gene: TRBV4-1

CDR3nt: TGTGCCAGTAGAGATTGGCCCGCGAACTATGGCTACACCTTC
CDR3aa: CASRDWPANYGYTF
abundance: -
d_gene: -
j_gene: TRBJ1-2
v_gene: TRBV19

CDR3nt: TGTGCCAGTACGTCGGAGCGGGGCGAAAACATTCAGTACTTC
CDR3aa: CASTSERGENIQYF
abundance: few
d_gene: TRBD2
j_gene: TRBJ2-4
v_gene: TRBV19

CDR3nt: TGTGCCAGCAGTTTAAGCTTAAGGGCTGTTGTGGAGACCCAGTACTTC
CDR3aa: CASSLSLRAVVETQYF
abundance: few
d_gene: -
j_gene: TRBJ2-5
v_gene: TRBV28

CDR3nt: TGTGCCAGCCGGGGGTATAATTCACCCCTCCACTTT
CDR3aa: CASRGYNSPLHF
abundance: -
d_gene: -
j_gene: TRBJ1-6
v_gene: TRBV12-3/TRBV12-4

CDR3nt: TGTGCCAGCAGCCGGCGGGGGGGCAACTACGAGCAGTACTTC
CDR3aa: CASSRRGGNYEQYF
abundance: -
d_gene: TRBD2
j_gene: TRBJ2-7
v_gene: TRBV6-5

CDR3nt: TGTGCCAGCAGCTTAGGTCCGGGACAAGACTTGAACATTCAGTACTTC
CDR3aa: CASSLGPGQDLNIQYF
abundance: -
d_gene: -
j_gene: TRBJ2-4
v_gene: TRBV7-2

CDR3nt: TGTGCCAGCAGCGTTCGGGGCGGCAATTCACCCCTCCACTTT
CDR3aa: CASSVRGGNSPLHF
abundance: few
d_gene: -
j_gene: TRBJ1-6
v_gene: TRBV5-4

CDR3nt: TGCAGCGTGGGACTAGCGGGGGATAGAGAGCAGTACTTC
CDR3aa: CSVGLAGDREQYF
abundance: -
d_gene: TRBD2
j_gene: TRBJ2-7
v_gene: TRBV29-1

CDR3nt: TGTGCCAGCAGTTACTCGGACGGGCAGTACTTC
CDR3aa: CASSYSDGQYF
abundance: -
d_gene: -
j_gene: TRBJ2-7
v_gene: TRBV6-6

CDR3nt: TGTGCCAGCAGCTTTCCGGGACAGGGAATCACAGATACGCAGTATTTT
CDR3aa: CASSFPGQGITDTQYF
abundance: few
d_gene: TRBD1
j_gene: TRBJ2-3
v_gene: TRBV7-2

CDR3nt: TGCGCCAGCAGCTTGGGCCGGGTTTTACAAGAGACCCAGTACTTC
CDR3aa: CASSLGRVLQETQYF
abundance: few
d_gene: -
j_gene: TRBJ2-5
v_gene: TRBV5-1

CDR3nt: TGTGCCAGCAGTTATCTTTCGGTGAGCTCCTACGAGCAGTACTTC
CDR3aa: CASSYLSVSSYEQYF
abundance: -
d_gene: -
j_gene: TRBJ2-7
v_gene: TRBV6-2/TRBV6-3

CDR3nt: TGTGCCAGCAGCCCTGGTGGACCTATTTACAATGAGCAGTTCTTC
CDR3aa: CASSPGGPIYNEQFF
abundance: few
d_gene: -
j_gene: TRBJ2-1
v_gene: TRBV14

CDR3nt: TGTGCCAGCAGCCGGACAGAAAGCTCCTATAATTCACCCCTCCACTTT
CDR3aa: CASSRTESSYNSPLHF
abundance: -
d_gene: -
j_gene: TRBJ1-6
v_gene: TRBV6-5

CDR3nt: TGTGCCAGCTCCTTGACAATGACGGTTTCCTACGAGCAGTACTTC
CDR3aa: CASSLTMTVSYEQYF
abundance: -
d_gene: -
j_gene: TRBJ2-7
v_gene: TRBV18

CDR3nt: TGTGCCAGCAGCCTGGGACCCATACGAACGGAGACCCAGTACTTC
CDR3aa: CASSLGPIRTETQYF
abundance: few
d_gene: -
j_gene: TRBJ2-5
v_gene: TRBV7-2

CDR3nt: TGCGCCAGCAGCCAAGGATGGCAGGGGCGACTGCCCGGCTCCTACGAGCAGTACTTC
CDR3aa: CASSQGWQGRLPGSYEQYF
abundance: -
d_gene: -
j_gene: TRBJ2-7
v_gene: TRBV4-3

CDR3nt: TGTGCCAGCAGTAACGGACAGGACTACAATGAGCAGTTCTTC
CDR3aa: CASSNGQDYNEQFF
abundance: -
d_gene: TRBD1
j_gene: TRBJ2-1
v_gene: TRBV2

CDR3nt: TGTGCCAGCAGTTTAATTGCGGCAAAATCAGCTTTCTTT
CDR3aa: CASSLIAAKSAFF
abundance: few
d_gene: -
j_gene: TRBJ1-1
v_gene: TRBV27

CDR3nt: TGTGCCAGCAGTTACGACACAGGCGGGGGAGATACGCAGTATTTT
CDR3aa: CASSYDTGGGDTQYF
abundance: -
d_gene: TRBD2
j_gene: TRBJ2-3
v_gene: TRBV6-5

CDR3nt: TGTGTCAGCAGCCGTAATCTTAACACTGAAGCTTTCTTT
CDR3aa: CVSSRNLNTEAFF
abundance: -
d_gene: -
j_gene: TRBJ1-1
v_gene: TRBV7-6

CDR3nt: TGTGCCAGCAGTTCCGAGACAGGGAGTTCACCCCTCCACTTT
CDR3aa: CASSSETGSSPLHF
abundance: few
d_gene: TRBD1
j_gene: TRBJ1-6
v_gene: TRBV12-3/TRBV12-4

CDR3nt: TGCGCCAGCAGCTTGGGGACAGGCAGCGACAATGAGCAGTTCTTC
CDR3aa: CASSLGTGSDNEQFF
abundance: -
d_gene: TRBD1
j_gene: TRBJ2-1
v_gene: TRBV5-1

CDR3nt: TGTGCCAGCAGTGAGGGGCAGGGAGGCCCAGATACGCAGTATTTT
CDR3aa: CASSEGQGGPDTQYF
abundance: -
d_gene: -
j_gene: TRBJ2-3
v_gene: TRBV2

CDR3nt: TGTGCCAGCAGCTTAGTCGGCACCATAAGAGGGTATGGCTACACCTTC
CDR3aa: CASSLVGTIRGYGYTF
abundance: -
d_gene: -
j_gene: TRBJ1-2
v_gene: TRBV7-2

CDR3nt: TGTGCCACCTCGGACGGCCTTAACTATGGCTACACCTTC
CDR3aa: CATSDGLNYGYTF
abundance: few
d_gene: -
j_gene: TRBJ1-2
v_gene: TRBV6-2/TRBV6-3

CDR3nt: TGTGCCATCAGTGAGTTAAGCAACGAGCAGGACTTC
CDR3aa: CAISELSNEQDF
abundance: -
d_gene: -
j_gene: TRBJ2-7
v_gene: TRBV10-3

CDR3nt: TGTGCCAGCAGTTTCGACAGGGAGGTCACTGAAGCTTTCTTT
CDR3aa: CASSFDREVTEAFF
abundance: few
d_gene: TRBD1
j_gene: TRBJ1-1
v_gene: TRBV27

CDR3nt: TGCAGTGCTAGGGCCTGGGGGACAGGGCTCTCTGGCTACACCTTC
CDR3aa: CSARAWGTGLSGYTF
abundance: -
d_gene: TRBD1
j_gene: TRBJ1-2
v_gene: TRBV20-1

CDR3nt: TGTGCCAGCAGAGAGAGTTCAGGGAGTGGCTACACCTTC
CDR3aa: CASRESSGSGYTF
abundance: -
d_gene: -
j_gene: TRBJ1-2
v_gene: TRBV9

CDR3nt: TGTGCCAGCTCACTATATCGACAGAGTAACGAGCAGTACTTC
CDR3aa: CASSLYRQSNEQYF
abundance: -
d_gene: -
j_gene: TRBJ2-7
v_gene: TRBV18

CDR3nt: TGTGCCAGCAGTTACTCCTCAGGGTCTGGTTCGGCTTTCTTT
CDR3aa: CASSYSSGSGSAFF
abundance: -
d_gene: -
j_gene: TRBJ1-1
v_gene: TRBV6-5

CDR3nt: TGTGCCAGCAGCGTTGGCGGGGGGGGACACTACAATGAGCAGTTCTTC
CDR3aa: CASSVGGGGHYNEQFF
abundance: few
d_gene: TRBD2
j_gene: TRBJ2-1
v_gene: TRBV9

CDR3nt: TGCGCCAGCAGCCAAGAGGGTGAGACAGGGATTCTACGCGGCTACACCTTC
CDR3aa: CASSQEGETGILRGYTF
abundance: -
d_gene: TRBD1
j_gene: TRBJ1-2
v_gene: TRBV4-1

CDR3nt: TGCAGCGTTCTTGTATCTGGGGCCAACGTCCCGACTTTC
CDR3aa: CSVLVSGANVPTF
abundance: few
d_gene: -
j_gene: TRBJ2-6
v_gene: TRBV29-1

CDR3nt: TGTGCCAGCAGTTTAGCCGGAACCTACAATGAGCAGTACTTC
CDR3aa: CASSLAGTYNEQYF
abundance: -
d_gene: -
j_gene: TRBJ2-7
v_gene: TRBV27